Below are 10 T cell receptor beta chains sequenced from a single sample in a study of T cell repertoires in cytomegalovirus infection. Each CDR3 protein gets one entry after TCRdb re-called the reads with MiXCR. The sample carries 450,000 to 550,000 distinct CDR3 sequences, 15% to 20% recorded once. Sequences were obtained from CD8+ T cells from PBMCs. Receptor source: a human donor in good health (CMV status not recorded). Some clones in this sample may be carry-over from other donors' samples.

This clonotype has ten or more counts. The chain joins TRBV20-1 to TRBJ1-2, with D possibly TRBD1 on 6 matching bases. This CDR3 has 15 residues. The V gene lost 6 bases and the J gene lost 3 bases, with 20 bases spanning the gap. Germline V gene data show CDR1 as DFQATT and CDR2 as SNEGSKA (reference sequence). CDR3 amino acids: CSARSDSYKDYGYTF. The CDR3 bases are TGCAGTGCCCGGTCGGACAGCTACAAGGACTATGGCTACACCTTC.

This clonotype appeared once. DNA of the CDR3: TGTGCCAGCAGCACCCCACAGGGGGCCTACGAGCAGTACTTC. It encodes CASSTPQGAYEQYF. This chain joins TRBV2 and TRBJ2-7, with 8 bases matching TRBD1. V dropped 6 bases and J dropped 2; count of bases not matched to a gene: 6. This CDR3 comprises 14 residues. The germline CDR1 and CDR2 sequences are SNHLY and FYNNEI.

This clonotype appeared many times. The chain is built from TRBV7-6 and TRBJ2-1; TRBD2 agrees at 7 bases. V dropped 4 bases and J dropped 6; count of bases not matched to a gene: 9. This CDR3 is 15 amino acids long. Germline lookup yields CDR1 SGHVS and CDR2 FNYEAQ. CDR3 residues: CASSSRLGRGNEQFF. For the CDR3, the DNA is TGTGCCAGCAGCTCTCGACTAGGGAGGGGCAATGAGCAGTTCTTC.

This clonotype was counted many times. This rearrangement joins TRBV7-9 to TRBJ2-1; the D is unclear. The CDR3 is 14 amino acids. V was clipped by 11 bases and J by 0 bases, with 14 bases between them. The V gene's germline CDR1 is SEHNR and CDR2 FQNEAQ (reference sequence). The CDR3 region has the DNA TGTGCCGGCCGACTGTGGAGCTCCTACAATGAGCAGTTCTTC. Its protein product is CAGRLWSSYNEQFF.

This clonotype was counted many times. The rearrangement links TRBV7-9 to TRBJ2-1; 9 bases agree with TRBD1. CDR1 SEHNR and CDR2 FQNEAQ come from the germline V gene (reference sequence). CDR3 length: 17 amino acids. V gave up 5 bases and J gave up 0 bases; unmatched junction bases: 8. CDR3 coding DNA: TGTGCCAGCAGCGACTCGGGACAGGGCAGCTCCTACAATGAGCAGTTCTTC. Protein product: CASSDSGQGSSYNEQFF.

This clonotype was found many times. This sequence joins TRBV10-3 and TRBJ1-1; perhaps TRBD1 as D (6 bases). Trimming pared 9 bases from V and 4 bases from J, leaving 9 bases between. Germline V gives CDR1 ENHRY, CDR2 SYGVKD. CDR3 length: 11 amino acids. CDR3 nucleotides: TGTGCCATATCACAGGGCACTGAAGCTTTCTTT. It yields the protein CAISQGTEAFF.

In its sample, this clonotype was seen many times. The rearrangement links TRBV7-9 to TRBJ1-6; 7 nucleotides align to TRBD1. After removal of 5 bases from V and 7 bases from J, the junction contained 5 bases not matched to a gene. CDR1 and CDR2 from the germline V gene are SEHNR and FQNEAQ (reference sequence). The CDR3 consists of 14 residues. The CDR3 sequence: CASSRPGQNSPLHF. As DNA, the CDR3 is TGTGCCAGCAGCCGGCCGGGACAGAATTCACCCCTCCACTTT.

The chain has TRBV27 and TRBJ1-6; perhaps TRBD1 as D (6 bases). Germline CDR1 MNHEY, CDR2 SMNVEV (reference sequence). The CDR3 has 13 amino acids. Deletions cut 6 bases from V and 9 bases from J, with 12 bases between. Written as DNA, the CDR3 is TGTGCCAGCAGGGACAGTCTTAGTTCACCCCTCCACTTT. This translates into CASRDSLSSPLHF.

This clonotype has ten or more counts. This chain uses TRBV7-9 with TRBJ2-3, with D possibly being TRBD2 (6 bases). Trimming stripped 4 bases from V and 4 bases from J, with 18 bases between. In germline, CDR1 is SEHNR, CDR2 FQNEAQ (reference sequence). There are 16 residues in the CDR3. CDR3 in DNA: TGTGCCAGCAGCTCGTTAGCGGACGGGGCCGCAGATACGCAGTATTTT. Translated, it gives CASSSLADGAADTQYF.

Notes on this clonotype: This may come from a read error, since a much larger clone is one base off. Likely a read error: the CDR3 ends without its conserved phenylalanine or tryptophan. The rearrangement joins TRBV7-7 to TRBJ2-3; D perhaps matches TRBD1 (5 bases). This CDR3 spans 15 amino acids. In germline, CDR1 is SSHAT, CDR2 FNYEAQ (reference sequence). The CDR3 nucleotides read TGTGCTAGCAGCCCCGACGTGGGGCTCAGTGATACGCAGTATCTT. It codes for CASSPDVGLSDTQYL.